A selection of T cell receptor beta chains follows, all from one sample in a study of blood T cell repertoires in COVID-19. Produced via immunoSEQ multiplex PCR; TCRdb's table is partial and in-frame only. The sample lists a few hundred thousand clones; about 83% were seen once. The sample was peripheral blood. The receptors were sampled from a man between 60 and 75 years old who had recovered from COVID-19. Each CDR3 is given with its conserved first and last residue. D genes are given only for firm matches. Rows may omit the clone size; those that give it use once, few, many or a size class.

NA | TRBJ2-5 | TRBV24-1 | TRBD2 | TGTGCCACCAGTGATTATAGCGGGGGGAAAGAGACCCAGTACTTC | CATSDYSGGKETQYF
NA | TRBJ2-7 | TRBV9 | NA | TGTGCCAGCGGTCCCAGGGGCTTATCGTCGGATGAGCAGTACTTC | CASGPRGLSSDEQYF
NA | TRBJ2-7 | TRBV7-6 | TRBD2 | TGTGCCAGCAGCGTCGGGACTAGCGGGAGTAACGAGCAGTACTTC | CASSVGTSGSNEQYF
NA | TRBJ2-7 | TRBV27 | TRBD2 | TGTGCCAGCAGTTTGACGGGGGCGGGGGGCTCCTACGAGCAGTACTTC | CASSLTGAGGSYEQYF
NA | TRBJ1-1 | TRBV6-2/TRBV6-3 | TRBD1 | TGTGCCAGCAGTCTCGACAGGGCCACTGAAGCTTTCTTT | CASSLDRATEAFF
few | TRBJ2-2 | TRBV9 | TRBD1 | TGTGCCAGCAGCCGGGACAGAAACACCGGGGAGCTGTTTTTT | CASSRDRNTGELFF
NA | TRBJ1-2 | TRBV18 | NA | TGTGCCAGCTCACGGGATCCGGGAAAGGGCTACACCTTC | CASSRDPGKGYTF
NA | TRBJ1-6 | TRBV28 | TRBD1 | TGTGCCAGCCAACAGGGGCCGAGCTCCTATAATTCACCCCTCCACTTT | CASQQGPSSYNSPLHF
NA | TRBJ1-2 | TRBV18 | NA | TGTGCCAGCTCACCACCAGCATTTGTGCATGGCTACACCTTC | CASSPPAFVHGYTF
NA | TRBJ1-1 | TRBV6-5 | NA | TGTGCCAGTGATAATCCGGGGGGAGGCACTGAAGCTTTCTTT | CASDNPGGGTEAFF
NA | TRBJ1-2 | TRBV19 | TRBD1 | TGTGCCAGTAGTAAGGGACAGTCCTATGGCTACACCTTC | CASSKGQSYGYTF
NA | TRBJ2-7 | TRBV6-5 | NA | TGTGCCAGCAGTTACTGGCGTGATCGACCTAGCGAGCAGTACTTC | CASSYWRDRPSEQYF
NA | TRBJ1-5 | TRBV5-1 | NA | TGCGCCAGCAGCTTGTTGGGGGGATATAGCAATCAGCCCCAGCATTTT | CASSLLGGYSNQPQHF
once | TRBJ2-5 | TRBV30 | NA | TGTGCCTGGAAGGGCGACAGCAAAGAGACCCAGTACTTC | CAWKGDSKETQYF
NA | TRBJ2-3 | TRBV27 | TRBD2 | TGTGCCAGCAGTTTGCCGGGGGGGCCTGGAGATACGCAGTATTTT | CASSLPGGPGDTQYF
NA | TRBJ1-5 | TRBV10-3 | TRBD1 | TGTGCCATCAGCAACTCAGACAGGGTACAGCCCCAGCATTTT | CAISNSDRVQPQHF
NA | TRBJ1-1 | TRBV28 | TRBD1 | TGTGCCAGCAGTCCTCCGGGACAGGGGGCATTGCCTTTCTTT | CASSPPGQGALPFF
NA | TRBJ2-3 | TRBV27 | TRBD1 | TGTGCCAGCAGTCGGACAGGGCCAGGCACAGATACGCAGTATTTT | CASSRTGPGTDTQYF
NA | TRBJ1-6 | TRBV6-2/TRBV6-3 | NA | TGTGCCAGCAGCCGCGGAGGGTCGAGCTCACCCCTCCACTTT | CASSRGGSSSPLHF
NA | TRBJ2-7 | TRBV19 | NA | TGTGCCAGTAAAGTCGCGGCAGGGGCCTACGAGCAGTACTTC | CASKVAAGAYEQYF
NA | TRBJ1-5 | TRBV5-8 | TRBD1 | TGTGCCAGCAGTTACTCTGACAGGGGCAATCAGCCCCAGCATTTT | CASSYSDRGNQPQHF
NA | TRBJ1-1 | TRBV18 | NA | TGTGCCAGCTCACCACGCCAGGAGAACACTGAAGCTTTCTTT | CASSPRQENTEAFF
once | TRBJ1-2 | TRBV20-1 | NA | TGCAGTGCGACGTCGGGGGGTGGCTACACCTTC | CSATSGGGYTF
NA | TRBJ2-5 | TRBV10-1 | TRBD1 | TGCGCCAGCAGTCTTGGACAGGAAGAGACCCAGTACTTC | CASSLGQEETQYF
NA | TRBJ2-7 | TRBV28 | TRBD1 | TGTGCCAGCAGTTGGACAGGGCTCTCCTACGAGCAGTACTTC | CASSWTGLSYEQYF
NA | TRBJ1-5 | TRBV19 | NA | TGTGCCAGTAGTCCCCAGTTCAGTCAGCCCCAGCATTTT | CASSPQFSQPQHF
NA | TRBJ1-2 | TRBV5-1 | NA | TGCGCCAGCAGCTTGGTCCAGGCTAACTATGGCTACACCTTC | CASSLVQANYGYTF
NA | TRBJ1-2 | TRBV5-1 | NA | TGCGCCAGCAGCTTCGAACAGCCCAACTATGGCTACACCTTC | CASSFEQPNYGYTF
NA | TRBJ2-2 | TRBV11-2 | NA | TGTGCCAGCTTGGGGGCCCCGGGGGAGCTGTTTTTT | CASLGAPGELFF
NA | TRBJ2-7 | TRBV19 | NA | TGTGCCAGTAGTATAGGAGCCGAACTAGCCTACGAGCAGTACTTC | CASSIGAELAYEQYF
NA | TRBJ1-1 | TRBV24-1 | NA | TGTGCCACCAGTGATCGGGATAACACTGAAGCTTTCTTT | CATSDRDNTEAFF
NA | TRBJ2-3 | TRBV7-2 | TRBD2 | TGTGCCAGCAGCTTAGGCGGGGGGGTGTGGTCAGATACGCAGTATTTT | CASSLGGGVWSDTQYF
NA | TRBJ2-7 | TRBV5-1 | TRBD1 | TGCGCCAGCAGCTTGGAGGTTGGGACAGCTACGGAGCAGTACTTC | CASSLEVGTATEQYF
NA | TRBJ2-1 | TRBV3-1/TRBV3-2 | TRBD2 | TGTGCCAGCAGCCAAGGCGGGAGGATGAATGAGCAGTTCTTC | CASSQGGRMNEQFF
NA | TRBJ1-1 | TRBV14 | NA | TGTGCCAGCAGCCGAGGACACCCGAACACTGAAGCTTTCTTT | CASSRGHPNTEAFF
NA | TRBJ2-3 | TRBV27 | TRBD2 | TGTGCCAGCAGTTCTTTGCTAGCGGGAGGGCCGGGAGATACGCAGTATTTT | CASSSLLAGGPGDTQYF
NA | TRBJ1-3 | TRBV5-1 | TRBD1 | TGCGCCAGCAGAGGGGACAGGGGGAACACCATATATTTT | CASRGDRGNTIYF
NA | TRBJ1-1 | TRBV5-5 | NA | TGTGCCACCGCCGACTTAAAAGGAAACACTGAAGCTTTCTTT | CATADLKGNTEAFF
NA | TRBJ2-3 | TRBV24-1 | TRBD2 | TGTGCCACCAGTGATAATTCAGGACTAGCGGGGGGTGGTTCAGATACGCAGTATTTT | CATSDNSGLAGGGSDTQYF
NA | TRBJ1-1 | TRBV6-5 | TRBD1 | TGTGCCACTAGAACAGGGGTCAACACTGAAGCTTTCTTT | CATRTGVNTEAFF
NA | TRBJ2-3 | TRBV20-1 | NA | TGCAGTGCTAGTCTGAGACTAGTGGGCCCAGATACGCAGTATTTT | CSASLRLVGPDTQYF
many | TRBJ1-1 | TRBV12-2 | NA | TGTGCAAGTCGCAAACCCCTTCAGGGGAACACTGAAGCTTTCTTT | CASRKPLQGNTEAFF
NA | TRBJ1-1 | TRBV9 | NA | TGTGCCAGCAGCGTACAGGGAGGGTACACTGAAGCTTTCTTT | CASSVQGGYTEAFF
NA | TRBJ2-5 | TRBV18 | NA | TGTGCCAGCTCACCACCGTCTAATGCGGAGACCCAGTACTTC | CASSPPSNAETQYF
once | TRBJ1-1 | TRBV30 | NA | TGTGCCTGGAAACCAGGGACCCAGGGGGAAGCTTTCTTT | CAWKPGTQGEAFF
few | TRBJ1-2 | TRBV5-4 | NA | TGTGCCAGCAGCTTGCCCTTGACATCGCAGAATGGCTACACCTTC | CASSLPLTSQNGYTF
NA | TRBJ1-4 | TRBV5-5 | NA | TGTGCCAGCAGCTACGGTTGGCAGGATGAAAAACTGTTTTTT | CASSYGWQDEKLFF
NA | TRBJ2-1 | TRBV28 | NA | TGTGCCAGCACCGTTTCTGGGCACAATGAGCAGTTCTTC | CASTVSGHNEQFF
NA | TRBJ1-4 | TRBV4-1 | TRBD1 | TGCGCCAGCAGCCAAGGTACAGGGGATGAAAAACTGTTTTTT | CASSQGTGDEKLFF